This TCR beta chain emerged from a study of CD8+ T cells in alopecia areata. This clone came up once. Its antigen is not known. This CDR3 spans 15 amino acids. From germline, CDR1 is SGHTA and CDR2 FQGNSA. V lost 4 bases to trimming and J lost 8 bases, with 15 bases between them. General study points: Among patients, TCR sharing was less clear than in mice, a difference possibly due in part to HLA diversity in the patient population.

cDNA reverse transcribed from extracted RNA served as the sequencing template. Profiled with immunoSEQ multiplex PCR; TCRdb holds only in-frame clones, not every one. The sample consists of over 100,000 clones, approximately 49% of them appearing once. V is TRBV7-2 and J is TRBJ1-6; tentative D call: TRBD1 (5 bases). Material: CD8+ T cells sorted from blood, obtained at week 0. The source is a human donor with alopecia areata. The CDR3: CASSSWGAGYSPLHF. DNA for the CDR3: TGTGCCAGCAGCTCCTGGGGAGCAGGGTATTCACCCCTCCACTTT. Full variable domain (missing parts from reference TRBV7-2 and TRBJ1-6): GAGVSQSPSNKVTEKGKDVELRCDPISGHTALYWYRQSLGQGLEFLIYFQGNSAPDKSGLPSDRFSAERTGGSVSTLTIQRTQQEDSAVYLCASSSWGAGYSPLHFGNGTRLTVT.